These 25 T cell receptor beta chains share one sample of origin, sequenced in a study of T cell responses to AZD1222 COVID-19 vaccine. Sequencing was performed with immunoSEQ multiplex PCR; in TCRdb, only in-frame clones are kept and a portion is missing. The data contain approximately 170,000 clones, about 90% of them seen just once; the ten biggest clones take up more than 1%. The sequencing used peripheral blood, collected 28 days after the second AZD1222 dose. These receptors were taken from an adult who received the AZD1222 COVID-19 vaccine.

The rearrangement uses TRBV10-3 and TRBJ1-1; TRBD1 agrees at 7 bases. The CDR3 has 14 amino acids. Trimming at V came to 3 bases and at J to 8 bases, leaving 9 bases not matched to a gene. Germline V gene lookup returns CDR1 ENHRY and CDR2 SYGVKD. In DNA form, the CDR3 reads TGTGCCATCAGTGAAACTTCGGGACAGAGAGAAGCTTTCTTT. It yields the protein CAISETSGQREAFF.

The chain uses TRBV9 and TRBJ2-7; a weak D match, TRBD1 (6 bases). The germline V and J ends were trimmed by 2 bases and 2 bases, with 11 bases remaining between them. CDR1 SGDLS and CDR2 YYNGEE come from the germline V gene. The CDR3 is made up of 14 amino acids. The CDR3 region has the DNA TGTGCCAGCAGCGTGGGACAAGGAGCCTACGAGCAGTACTTC. As protein: CASSVGQGAYEQYF.

This clone has just one count. This rearrangement joins TRBV3-1 (or the pseudogene TRBV3-2) to TRBJ1-2; D is ambiguous. Germline loops: CDR1 LGHDT, CDR2 YNNKEL (reference sequence). V was trimmed by 6 bases and J by 4 bases, leaving 12 bases between them. The CDR3 is made up of 13 amino acids. In DNA, the CDR3 is TGTGCCAGCAGACCAGGACGGGCCTATGGCTACACCTTC. Translation gives CASRPGRAYGYTF.

The V gene is TRBV9, the J gene TRBJ1-2, with 10 bases aligning to TRBD1. V was pared by 3 bases and J by 8 bases, with 19 bases of the junction left unmatched. The CDR3 contains 18 residues. Germline V gene data show CDR1 as SGDLS and CDR2 as YYNGEE. DNA of the CDR3: TGTGCCAGCAGCGCGAGAGCCGGGACAGGGGTACGTTTAGTCGGCTACACCTTC. This sequence encodes CASSARAGTGVRLVGYTF.

The rearrangement links TRBV20-1 to TRBJ1-4; D is uncertain. V was clipped by 3 bases and J by 4 bases, with 21 bases between them. Germline CDR1 reads DFQATT; CDR2 reads SNEGSKA (reference sequence). The CDR3 spans 17 residues. CDR3 DNA sequence: TGCAGTGCTAGTCGGAACGTAGATCCGGCCTTTAATGAAAAACTGTTTTTT. It codes for CSASRNVDPAFNEKLFF.

The V gene is TRBV6-2 or TRBV6-3, the J gene TRBJ1-5; D might be TRBD1 (5 bases). CDR1 and CDR2 from the germline V gene are MNHEY and SVGEGT. The CDR3 consists of 15 residues. V was cut by 6 bases and J by 10 bases, with 22 bases left in between. The CDR3 coding sequence is TGTGCCAGCAGCAGGACAATCGGGCCCCTAAGACCCCAGCATTTT. Amino acid sequence: CASSRTIGPLRPQHF.

This clone has just a few counts. This chain links TRBV7-9 with TRBJ2-7; 11 nucleotides match TRBD2. V shed 5 bases and J 6 bases; nucleotides not matched to a gene: 9. This CDR3 is built from 15 residues. In germline, CDR1 is SEHNR, CDR2 FQNEAQ (reference sequence). This CDR3 is CASSNSGGALGEQYF. The CDR3 region has the DNA TGTGCCAGCAGCAATAGCGGGGGGGCACTGGGCGAGCAGTACTTC.

The chain combines TRBV4-2 with TRBJ1-2; perhaps TRBD1 as D (6 bases). Germline assignment: CDR1 LGHNA and CDR2 YNFKEQ. Trimming left V 0 bases short and J 1 base short, with 12 bases between. The CDR3 spans 16 residues. The CDR3 here is CASSQDRGRGNYGYTF. The CDR3 DNA is TGTGCCAGCAGCCAAGATCGTGGCAGGGGTAACTATGGCTACACCTTC.

The V call is TRBV7-2, the J call TRBJ2-5; D unclear. Trimming stripped 4 bases from V and 0 bases from J, with 6 bases between. Germline values: CDR1 SGHTA, CDR2 FQGNSA. The CDR3 totals 13 residues. The DNA for the CDR3 is TGTGCCAGCAGCTCAGGACACCAAGAGACCCAGTACTTC. Translated: CASSSGHQETQYF.

V gene TRBV6-5 combines with J gene TRBJ1-5, with D hard to call. CDR1 MNHEY and CDR2 SVGAGI come from the germline V gene. The length of the CDR3 is 15 residues. Between the trimmed V and J ends, which lost 6 bases and 0 bases, there was a span of 12 bases. The CDR3 reads CASSQALNSNQPQHF. CDR3 coding DNA: TGTGCCAGCAGCCAGGCCCTTAATAGCAATCAGCCCCAGCATTTT.

V is TRBV28 and J is TRBJ1-6, with TRBD1 as a possible D gene (5 bases). CDR3 size: 14 residues. Trimming cost V 5 bases and J 4 bases, with 9 bases left between them. The germline V gene encodes CDR1 MDHEN and CDR2 SYDVKM. CDR3 nucleotide sequence: TGTGCCAGCAGTGACGACAGTTATAATTCACCCCTCCACTTT. Protein sequence: CASSDDSYNSPLHF.

This sequence joins TRBV3-1 (or the pseudogene TRBV3-2) and TRBJ1-2, with a weak D call TRBD1 (6 bases). Trimming shortened V by 7 bases and J by 8 bases, and 17 bases separated the two germline ends. This CDR3 comprises 13 residues. CDR1 is LGHDT and CDR2 is YNNKEL in the germline V gene (reference sequence). The CDR3 DNA is TGTGCCAGCAAAGTGCTGGGGGCGCGCGGCTACACCTTC. Amino acid sequence: CASKVLGARGYTF.

The V gene is TRBV18, the J gene TRBJ1-1; D unclear. With 3 bases removed from V and 5 bases from J, the gap between germline ends came to 13 bases. The CDR3 has 14 amino acids. The germline gives CDR1 KGHSH, CDR2 LQKENI. The CDR3 loop reads CASSPGTLGTEAFF. The CDR3 coding sequence is TGTGCCAGCTCACCGGGCACCTTGGGGACTGAAGCTTTCTTT.

The chain couples TRBV6-6 to TRBJ1-5; TRBD1 matches 7 bases. Germline values: CDR1 MNHNY, CDR2 SVGAGI (reference sequence). The ends lost 6 bases at V and 5 bases at J; junction bases unmatched: 10. This CDR3 is built from 15 residues. The chain's CDR3 is CASRAGTAMDQPQHF. Here the CDR3 DNA reads TGTGCCAGCAGAGCCGGGACAGCCATGGATCAGCCCCAGCATTTT.

This clone was seen more than once but under ten times. The chain couples TRBV5-1 to TRBJ2-7, with D tentatively TRBD1 (5 bases). The germline CDR1 and CDR2 sequences are SGHRS and YFSETQ. The CDR3 is 13 residues long. V was shortened by 2 bases and J by 1 base, with 7 bases between the two germline ends. CDR3 residues: CASSFPGSYEQYF. The CDR3 DNA is TGCGCCAGCAGCTTCCCAGGGTCCTACGAGCAGTACTTC.

The V call is TRBV9, the J call TRBJ2-2, with no clear D. The CDR3 is 17 residues long. With 0 bases removed from V and 1 base from J, the gap between germline ends came to 13 bases. CDR1 and CDR2 from the germline V gene are SGDLS and YYNGEE. Written as DNA, the CDR3 is TGTGCCAGCAGCGTAGGGATTGGGCAGGTGAACACCGGGGAGCTGTTTTTT. It is translated as CASSVGIGQVNTGELFF.

This rearrangement joins TRBV6-2 or TRBV6-3 to TRBJ1-3; 11 positions agree with TRBD1. The trim removed 5 bases at V and 2 bases at J, leaving 8 bases unmatched. Germline V gene lookup returns CDR1 MNHEY and CDR2 SVGEGT. This CDR3 has 17 amino acids. CDR3 region: CASSPALGQGAGNTIYF. DNA of the CDR3: TGTGCCAGCAGTCCCGCCCTGGGACAGGGGGCTGGAAACACCATATATTTT.

V usage is TRBV19 and J usage is TRBJ2-7; 7 bases align to TRBD1. V gave up 5 bases and J gave up 3 bases; unmatched junction bases: 13. CDR3 length: 16 residues. Germline lookup yields CDR1 LNHDA and CDR2 SQIVND (reference sequence). The DNA for the CDR3 is TGTGCCAGTAGTTTGACTCCGGGACAGACTTACTACGAGCAGTACTTC. Protein: CASSLTPGQTYYEQYF. The whole variable domain, remainder taken from reference TRBV19 and TRBJ2-7, is DGGITQSPKYLFRKEGQNVTLSCEQNLNHDAMYWYRQDPGQGLRLIYYSQIVNDFQKGDIAEGYSVSREKKESFPLTVTSAQKNPTAFYLCASSLTPGQTYYEQYFGPGTRLTVT.

As to this clone: Other DNA variants within this sample encode the same CDR3. The V call is TRBV5-4, the J call TRBJ1-1, with D unresolved. Trimming took 0 bases from V and 1 from J, leaving 7 bases between them. This CDR3 spans 14 amino acids. CDR1 is SGHNT and CDR2 is YYREEE in the germline V gene (reference sequence). CDR3 nucleotides: TGTGCCAGCAGCTTGGGAGGCAGGAACACTGAAGCTTTCTTT. Its protein product is CASSLGGRNTEAFF.

The chain's CDR3 is CASRSTASGSTQYF. In nucleotides, the CDR3 is TGTGCCAGCAGATCCACAGCCTCCGGATCGACCCAGTACTTC. The rearrangement uses TRBV2 and TRBJ2-5; D gene uncertain. V dropped 6 bases and J dropped 7 bases, with 18 bases sitting between them. Germline V lookup: CDR1 SNHLY, CDR2 FYNNEI. The CDR3 spans 14 residues.

The chain links TRBV4-1 to TRBJ1-1; maybe TRBD1 (5 bases). Trimming cost V 1 base and J 6 bases, with 18 bases left between them. This CDR3 spans 16 amino acids. Per the germline V gene, CDR1 is MGHRA and CDR2 is YSYEKL. CDR3 DNA: TGCGCCAGCAGCCAAGCGGGGGGGAGTGGACGGCCTGAAGCTTTCTTT. Residues: CASSQAGGSGRPEAFF.

This clone was seen only a few times. The chain links TRBV15 to TRBJ1-4; D gene unclear. The CDR3 has 17 residues. Germline V CDR1 and CDR2: LNHNV, YYDKDF (reference sequence). V lost 5 bases and J lost 3, with 19 bases in between. CDR3 DNA: TGTGCCACCAGCCTACCGTACCACCAGGTGGCTAATGAAAAACTGTTTTTT. It is translated as CATSLPYHQVANEKLFF.

The J gene is TRBJ1-1, the V gene TRBV5-1; D is unresolved. The CDR3 has 14 amino acids. CDR1 and CDR2 (germline): SGHRS, YFSETQ. Trimming shortened V by 4 bases and J by 1 base, and 11 bases separated the two germline ends. The CDR3 region is CASSPGYPNTEAFF. In DNA, the CDR3 is TGCGCCAGCAGCCCGGGATACCCGAACACTGAAGCTTTCTTT. The full variable domain, in which reference TRBV5-1 and TRBJ1-1 provide the parts outside the CDR3, is KAGVTQTPRYLIKTRGQQVTLSCSPISGHRSVSWYQQTPGQGLQFLFEYFSETQRNKGNFPGRFSGRQFSNSRSEMNVSTLELGDSALYLCASSPGYPNTEAFFGQGTRLTVV.

This clone was detected once. This rearrangement joins TRBV10-3 to TRBJ1-1; 7 bases are a match to TRBD1. Germline-derived CDR1 and CDR2 are ENHRY and SYGVKD. The J segment lost 1 base and the V segment lost 0 bases, leaving 5 bases of the junction unmatched. This CDR3 has 16 amino acids. The CDR3 here is CAISESVGGENTEAFF. In DNA form, the CDR3 reads TGTGCCATCAGTGAGTCAGTAGGGGGCGAGAACACTGAAGCTTTCTTT.

The V and J genes are TRBV7-8 and TRBJ1-2; D unclear. The CDR3 length is 13 residues. The germline CDR1 and CDR2 sequences are SGHVS and FQNEAQ. Trimming removed 5 bases at V and 5 bases at J, with 12 bases between. CDR3 DNA sequence: TGTGCCAGCAGCCCCGCGGACCTATATGGCTACACCTTC. Translating it yields CASSPADLYGYTF.